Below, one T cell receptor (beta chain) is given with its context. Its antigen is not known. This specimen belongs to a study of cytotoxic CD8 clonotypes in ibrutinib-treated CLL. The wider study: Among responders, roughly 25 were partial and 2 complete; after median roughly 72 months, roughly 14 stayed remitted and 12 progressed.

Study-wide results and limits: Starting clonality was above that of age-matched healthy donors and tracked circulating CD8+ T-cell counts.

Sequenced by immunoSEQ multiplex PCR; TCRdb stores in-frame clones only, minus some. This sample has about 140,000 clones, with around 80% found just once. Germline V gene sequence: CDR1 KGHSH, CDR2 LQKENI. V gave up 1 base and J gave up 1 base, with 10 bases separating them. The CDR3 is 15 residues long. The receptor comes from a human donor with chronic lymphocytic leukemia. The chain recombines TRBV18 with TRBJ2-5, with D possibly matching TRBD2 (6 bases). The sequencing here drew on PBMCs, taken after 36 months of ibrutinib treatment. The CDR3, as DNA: TGTGCCAGCTCACCACTGGCGGGGCCCCAAGAGACCCAGTACTTC. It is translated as CASSPLAGPQETQYF.